The clone carrying this T cell receptor (beta chain) was picked up a small number of times. Its target is unknown. The germline gives CDR1 MNHNS, CDR2 SASEGT. The germline V and J ends were trimmed by 5 bases and 8 bases, with 18 bases remaining between them. The CDR3 contains 14 residues. By quantitative 5'-RACE with molecular barcodes, the TCR beta libraries were made. Each CDR3 protein is one row after TCRdb ran MiXCR on the 5' RACE reads. The sample contains fewer than 550,000 distinct CDR3 sequences, over 4% of which appear only once. This record belongs to a study of CD8 T cells in ankylosing spondylitis. Overall study findings and caveats: For ankylosing spondylitis blood, a TCR beta motif of under ten highly homologous variants appeared characteristic.

The chain uses TRBV6-1 and TRBJ1-2, with a tentative D call TRBD1 (6 bases). The material sequenced was blood, either unsorted or a sorted T cell fraction (not recorded which). The TCR was taken from a male donor with ankylosing spondylitis. CDR3 amino acids: CASSLTGRLIGYTF. The CDR3 DNA sequence: TGTGCCAGCAGTCTCACAGGGCGTCTTATCGGCTACACCTTC.